Listed below are T cell receptor beta chains from one sample, sequenced in a study of blood T cell repertoires in COVID-19. Assay used: immunoSEQ multiplex PCR; TCRdb lists only in-frame clones, some missing. The repertoire holds 100,000 to 150,000 clones, with about 79% as singletons. Sequencing input: peripheral blood. These receptors all come from a man aged 35 to 55 with active or convalescent COVID-19. CDR3s include the opening cysteine and the closing phenylalanine or tryptophan. D genes are given only for firm matches. Some rows have no size entry. The others give once, few or many, or a class for an expanded clone.

. | TRBJ2-3 | . | TRBV11-2 | CASSLSRRAQDTQYF | TGTGCCAGCAGCTTGTCCCGGAGAGCACAAGATACGCAGTATTTT
. | TRBJ2-2 | . | TRBV5-5 | CASSLVQYTGELFF | TGTGCCAGCAGCTTGGTGCAGTACACCGGGGAGCTGTTTTTT
TRBD1 | TRBJ1-1 | few | TRBV7-9 | CASSWEGQGMPEAFF | TGTGCCAGCAGCTGGGAGGGACAGGGGATGCCTGAAGCTTTCTTT
TRBD1 | TRBJ2-5 | . | TRBV5-1 | CASSFEGARETQYF | TGCGCCAGCAGCTTTGAGGGGGCGCGAGAGACCCAGTACTTC
. | TRBJ1-1 | . | TRBV19 | CASSARRGEAFF | TGTGCCAGTAGTGCCCGGAGGGGTGAAGCTTTCTTT
. | TRBJ2-1 | . | TRBV6-4 | CASPRWRNSYNEQFF | TGTGCCAGTCCCCGGTGGAGAAATTCCTACAATGAGCAGTTCTTC
TRBD1 | TRBJ2-7 | . | TRBV5-5 | CASSLAGQGAFGEQYF | TGTGCCAGCAGCTTGGCCGGACAGGGGGCGTTCGGCGAGCAGTACTTC
. | TRBJ1-4 | once | TRBV19 | CASSAKRGEKLFF | TGTGCCAGTAGTGCCAAGAGAGGGGAAAAACTGTTTTTT
. | TRBJ1-1 | . | TRBV29-1 | CSVPEQGLQVNTEAFF | TGCAGCGTTCCCGAGCAGGGGTTACAAGTGAACACTGAAGCTTTCTTT
TRBD1 | TRBJ1-1 | . | TRBV10-3 | CATQGAGTEAFF | TGTGCCACTCAGGGGGCCGGCACTGAAGCTTTCTTT
TRBD2 | TRBJ2-3 | . | TRBV6-1 | CASSELAGLTNTQYF | TGTGCCAGCAGTGAACTAGCGGGGCTTACGAATACGCAGTATTTT
TRBD1 | TRBJ1-1 | few | TRBV6-5 | CASSYSPDRITEAFF | TGTGCCAGCAGTTACTCGCCGGACAGGATCACTGAAGCTTTCTTT
. | TRBJ1-3 | . | TRBV14 | CASSQGIGTLAGNTIYF | TGTGCCAGCAGCCAAGGGATCGGGACACTCGCTGGAAACACCATATATTTT
. | TRBJ1-1 | . | TRBV12-3/TRBV12-4 | CASSLGLNTEAFF | TGTGCCAGCAGTTTGGGCTTGAACACTGAAGCTTTCTTT
TRBD2 | TRBJ2-3 | . | TRBV24-1 | CATSDPRGGGRTDTQYF | TGTGCCACCAGTGACCCCCGGGGCGGGGGGCGCACAGATACGCAGTATTTT
. | TRBJ1-1 | . | TRBV11-2 | CASSPLGPEAFF | TGTGCCAGCAGCCCCCTGGGGCCTGAAGCTTTCTTT
TRBD1 | TRBJ2-3 | . | TRBV28 | CASSLWGQGLYTQYF | TGTGCCAGCAGTTTGTGGGGACAGGGTCTGTATACGCAGTATTTT
. | TRBJ1-1 | . | TRBV13 | CASSLRRGEAFF | TGTGCCAGCAGTCTTAGACGGGGAGAAGCTTTCTTT
TRBD2 | TRBJ2-1 | . | TRBV18 | CASSLTLAGGRDNEQFF | TGTGCCAGCTCACTGACGTTAGCGGGAGGCCGAGACAATGAGCAGTTCTTC
. | TRBJ2-3 | . | TRBV5-1 | CASSLDGGTQYF | TGCGCCAGCAGCTTAGACGGAGGGACGCAGTATTTT
TRBD1 | TRBJ2-1 | . | TRBV7-2 | CASRTTGAGNEQFF | TGTGCCAGCAGGACCACAGGGGCTGGCAATGAGCAGTTCTTC
. | TRBJ2-1 | once | TRBV5-4 | CASSLALRGFEQFF | TGTGCCAGCAGCTTGGCCCTGAGGGGGTTTGAGCAGTTCTTC
. | TRBJ2-1 | . | TRBV5-5 | CASSSLTNSYNEQFF | TGTGCCAGCAGCTCCCTGACAAACTCCTACAATGAGCAGTTCTTC
. | TRBJ1-1 | . | TRBV6-5 | CASSYLGDTEAFF | TGTGCCAGCAGTTACCTCGGGGACACTGAAGCTTTCTTT
. | TRBJ2-1 | . | TRBV5-8 | CASSWSRRSNEQFF | TGTGCCAGCAGCTGGTCAAGAAGGAGCAATGAGCAGTTCTTC
. | TRBJ1-4 | . | TRBV5-4 | CASSYRGGGEKLFF | TGTGCCAGCAGCTATAGGGGGGGCGGGGAAAAACTGTTTTTT
TRBD2 | TRBJ2-1 | . | TRBV7-3 | CASSPRTSGRRSYNEQFF | TGTGCCAGCAGCCCCAGGACTAGCGGGAGGCGCTCCTACAATGAGCAGTTCTTC
. | TRBJ1-1 | . | TRBV3-1/TRBV3-2 | CASSQDQGKITEAFF | TGTGCCAGCAGCCAAGATCAGGGGAAGATCACTGAAGCTTTCTTT
TRBD2 | TRBJ2-1 | . | TRBV19 | CASGLAGILNNEQFF | TGTGCCAGTGGACTAGCGGGAATCCTTAACAATGAGCAGTTCTTC
TRBD2 | TRBJ2-7 | . | TRBV5-4 | CASSLDSGRGNEQYF | TGTGCCAGCAGCTTGGATAGCGGGAGGGGGAACGAGCAGTACTTC
. | TRBJ1-1 | few | TRBV3-1/TRBV3-2 | CASSRYRTENTEAFF | TGTGCCAGCAGCCGGTATCGGACAGAGAACACTGAAGCTTTCTTT
. | TRBJ2-6 | . | TRBV7-9 | CASSPFSSLGANVLTF | TGTGCCAGCAGCCCCTTCTCCAGTTTGGGGGCCAACGTCCTGACTTTC
. | TRBJ2-5 | . | TRBV15 | CATSREPGQETQYF | TGTGCCACCAGCAGAGAGCCAGGCCAAGAGACCCAGTACTTC
TRBD1 | TRBJ1-2 | . | TRBV6-1 | CASSDRGQGINYGYTF | TGTGCCAGCAGTGATAGGGGGCAGGGGATTAACTATGGCTACACCTTC
. | TRBJ2-7 | . | TRBV3-1/TRBV3-2 | CASSQVINEQYF | TGTGCCAGCAGCCAAGTAATTAACGAGCAGTACTTC
. | TRBJ2-6 | . | TRBV27 | CASSLGGLISGANVLTF | TGTGCCAGCAGTTTGGGGGGGCTGATTTCTGGGGCCAACGTCCTGACTTTC
. | TRBJ1-2 | . | TRBV19 | CASSRQNYGYTF | TGTGCCAGTAGTAGACAGAACTATGGCTACACCTTC
TRBD1 | TRBJ2-7 | once | TRBV29-1 | CSVEGGPGTGSGREQYF | TGCAGCGTTGAAGGGGGCCCCGGGACAGGGAGTGGTCGCGAGCAGTACTTC
TRBD2 | TRBJ2-5 | . | TRBV5-1 | CASSLPGGQETQYF | TGCGCCAGCAGCTTGCCGGGAGGTCAGGAGACCCAGTACTTC
. | TRBJ2-7 | . | TRBV9 | CASSVELAGREQYF | TGTGCCAGCAGCGTAGAGCTGGCAGGCAGGGAGCAGTACTTC
TRBD1 | TRBJ2-7 | once | TRBV5-1 | CASSLDGTAYEQYF | TGCGCCAGCAGCTTGGATGGGACAGCCTACGAGCAGTACTTC
TRBD1 | TRBJ1-4 | . | TRBV7-9 | CASSPSGTGGGEKLFF | TGTGCCAGCAGCCCTTCCGGGACAGGGGGTGGTGAAAAACTGTTTTTT
. | TRBJ1-6 | . | TRBV28 | CASSLSSGRSPLHF | TGTGCCAGCAGTTTGAGTTCCGGTCGGTCACCCCTCCACTTT